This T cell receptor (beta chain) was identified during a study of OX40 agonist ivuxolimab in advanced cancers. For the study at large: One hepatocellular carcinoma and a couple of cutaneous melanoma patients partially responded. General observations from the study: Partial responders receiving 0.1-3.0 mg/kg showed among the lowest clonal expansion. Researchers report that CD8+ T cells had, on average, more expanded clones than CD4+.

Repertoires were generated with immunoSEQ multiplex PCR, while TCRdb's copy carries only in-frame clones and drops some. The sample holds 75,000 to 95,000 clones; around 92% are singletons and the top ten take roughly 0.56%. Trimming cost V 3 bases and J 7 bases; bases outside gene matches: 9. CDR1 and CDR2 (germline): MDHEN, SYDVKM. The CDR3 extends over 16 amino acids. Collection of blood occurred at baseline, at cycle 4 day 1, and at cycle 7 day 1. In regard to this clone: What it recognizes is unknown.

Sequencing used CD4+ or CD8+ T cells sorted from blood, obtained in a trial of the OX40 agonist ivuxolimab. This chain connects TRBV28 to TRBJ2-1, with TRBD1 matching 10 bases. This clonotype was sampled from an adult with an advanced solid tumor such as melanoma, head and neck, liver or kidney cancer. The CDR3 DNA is TGTGCCAGCAGTTTGCCTGCCGGGACAGGGGTGAATGAGCAGTTCTTC. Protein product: CASSLPAGTGVNEQFF.